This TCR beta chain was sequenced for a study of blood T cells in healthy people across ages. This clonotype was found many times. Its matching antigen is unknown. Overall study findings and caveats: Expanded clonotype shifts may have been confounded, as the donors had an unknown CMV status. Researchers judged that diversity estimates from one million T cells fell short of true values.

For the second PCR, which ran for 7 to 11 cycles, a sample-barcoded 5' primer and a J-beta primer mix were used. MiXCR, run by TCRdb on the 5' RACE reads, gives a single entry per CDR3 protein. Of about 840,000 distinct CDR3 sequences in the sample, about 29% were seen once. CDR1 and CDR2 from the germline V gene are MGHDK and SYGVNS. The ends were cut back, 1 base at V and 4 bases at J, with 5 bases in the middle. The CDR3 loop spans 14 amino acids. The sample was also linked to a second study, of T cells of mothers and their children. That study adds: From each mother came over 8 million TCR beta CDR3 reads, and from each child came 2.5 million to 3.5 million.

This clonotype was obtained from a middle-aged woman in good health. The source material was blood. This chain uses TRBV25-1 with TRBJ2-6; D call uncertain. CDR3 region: CASSELTGANVLTF. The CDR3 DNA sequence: TGTGCCAGCAGTGAATTAACAGGGGCCAACGTCCTGACTTTC.